The text below deals with one T cell receptor (beta chain). The CDR3 loop spans 17 amino acids. Germline loops: CDR1 SGHNT, CDR2 YYREEE (reference sequence). The data were taken from a study of T cells expressing NK-cell markers. Study as a whole: Sequencing covered eight donors, seven HCMV-seropositive and one seronegative.

TCRdb reprocessed the 5' RACE reads, with one entry per CDR3 protein and no DNA. Found here are approximately 420,000 distinct CDR3 sequences; the top ten clones hold around 10%. The sample taken for sequencing was blood T cells: a sorted CD56 or NKG2C T cell subset, CD4+ or CD8+ T cells, or bulk PBMC T cells (not recorded which). V gene TRBV5-4 combines with J gene TRBJ2-3; the D call from TCRdb, TRBD1, cannot be confirmed without DNA. This sequence was found in a woman aged 50 to 60 in good health. The CDR3 here is CASSSTGRPISTDTQYF.